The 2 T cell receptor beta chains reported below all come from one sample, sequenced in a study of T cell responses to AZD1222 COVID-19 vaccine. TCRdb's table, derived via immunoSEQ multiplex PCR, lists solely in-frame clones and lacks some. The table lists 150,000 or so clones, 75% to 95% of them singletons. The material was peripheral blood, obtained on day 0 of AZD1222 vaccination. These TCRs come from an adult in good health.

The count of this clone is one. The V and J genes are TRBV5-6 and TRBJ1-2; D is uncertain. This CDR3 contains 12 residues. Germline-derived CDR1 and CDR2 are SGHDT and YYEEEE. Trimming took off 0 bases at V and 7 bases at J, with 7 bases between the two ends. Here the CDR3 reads CASSLARGGYTF. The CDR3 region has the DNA TGTGCCAGCAGCTTGGCCCGAGGTGGCTACACCTTC.

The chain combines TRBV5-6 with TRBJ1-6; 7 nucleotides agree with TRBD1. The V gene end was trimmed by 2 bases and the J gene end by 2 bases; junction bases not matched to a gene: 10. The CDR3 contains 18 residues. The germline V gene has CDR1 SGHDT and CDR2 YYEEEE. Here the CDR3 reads CASSFGPRGSTYNSPLHF. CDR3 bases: TGTGCCAGCAGCTTCGGTCCCAGGGGGTCAACCTATAATTCACCCCTCCACTTT.